This TCR beta chain was sequenced during a study of CD8+CD57+ T cells in acquired aplastic anemia. Study-level background: Sorted CD4+ and CD8+ cell DNA averaged 3.2 ug.

This clonotype was counted once. As yet, its antigen is unknown. Findings of the study overall: Roughly 30 CD8+ CDR3 sequences occurred in both the patients and the controls. Patients did not significantly differ from controls in CD8+ Simpson's diversity.

The CDR3 is made up of 12 amino acids. Germline V gene lookup returns CDR1 DFQATT and CDR2 SNEGSKA (reference sequence). V dropped 0 bases and J dropped 4 bases, with 6 bases sitting between them. Both TCR beta VDJ combination and CDR3 sequence profiling were carried out. Genomic DNA was the template for this profiling. Using its own MiXCR run on the reads, TCRdb lists one record per CDR3 protein. The sample gives roughly 93,000 distinct CDR3 sequences, roughly two thirds of which show up once; 60% to 80% is in the top ten. In patients chosen for sequencing, flow cytometry had shown CD8+CD57+ cell expansion. Sampling of blood occurred while the patients had still received no therapy.

V usage is TRBV20-1 and J usage is TRBJ2-5; no definite D call. The sequenced sample consisted of sorted CD4+, CD8+, or CD8+CD57+ T cells (not recorded which) from PBMCs. This TCR came from a human donor with aplastic anemia. The CDR3 nucleotides are TGCAGTGCTAGAGATGATGGAGAGACCCAGTACTTC. Translation gives CSARDDGETQYF.